Presented here are 30 T cell receptor beta chains from one specimen sequenced in a study of B cell selection in AIRE deficiency. Sorting defined conventional CD4 T cells as CD4+CD127+. Some clones are missing from TCRdb's copy, which holds only in-frame ones; the method was immunoSEQ multiplex PCR. The table includes some 25,000 clones, roughly 95% detected once. Source material: CD4+CD127+ conventional T cells sorted from PBMCs. These receptors were collected from a human donor in good health.

The V gene is TRBV7-2, the J gene TRBJ2-1, with TRBD1 matching 9 bases. V was pared by 6 bases and J by 7 bases, with 7 bases of the junction left unmatched. This CDR3 region has 14 residues. Germline values: CDR1 SGHTA, CDR2 FQGNSA. This CDR3 reads CASSPGTGTNEQFF. The CDR3 DNA reads TGTGCCAGCAGTCCCGGGACAGGGACAAATGAGCAGTTCTTC.

The J gene is TRBJ1-1, the V gene TRBV6-5; no reliable D call. CDR1 MNHEY and CDR2 SVGAGI come from the germline V gene. The CDR3 has 14 residues. Trimming removed 5 bases from V and 1 base from J, with 11 bases in between. CDR3 sequence (DNA): TGTGCCAGCAGTGGACGGTTACAGAACACTGAAGCTTTCTTT. Amino acids: CASSGRLQNTEAFF.

V usage is TRBV11-3 and J usage is TRBJ2-3; D is possibly TRBD2 (5 bases). Between the trimmed V and J ends, which lost 8 bases and 8 bases, there was a span of 14 bases. Germline CDR1 is SGHNT and CDR2 is YENEEA. This CDR3 is 12 amino acids long. CDR3 in amino acids: CASSTAGGTQYF. The DNA for the CDR3 is TGTGCCAGCTCAACGGCGGGCGGTACGCAGTATTTT.

The DNA of the CDR3 is TGCGCCAGCACCGAGGGCTACGAGCAGTACTTC. Translating gives CASTEGYEQYF. V and J are TRBV5-1 and TRBJ2-7; maybe TRBD2 (5 bases). V was shortened by 6 bases and J by 3 bases, with 7 bases between the two germline ends. CDR1 and CDR2 (germline): SGHRS, YFSETQ. The CDR3 loop spans 11 amino acids.

This sequence joins TRBV11-2 and TRBJ1-1; D is unresolved. CDR1 SGHAT and CDR2 FQNNGV come from the germline V gene. The CDR3 consists of 12 residues. The ends were cut back, 3 bases at V and 3 bases at J, with 5 bases in the middle. CDR3 sequence: CASSFQDTEAFF. CDR3 DNA sequence: TGTGCCAGCAGCTTCCAAGACACTGAAGCTTTCTTT.

For the CDR3, the DNA is TGCAGCGTTGATTACAGGCCTACGCAGTATTTT. Protein: CSVDYRPTQYF. The J gene is TRBJ2-3, the V gene TRBV29-1; possible D gene TRBD1, 5 bases. The CDR3 has 11 residues. Germline V gene lookup returns CDR1 SQVTM and CDR2 ANQGSEA. Trimming took 3 bases from V and 8 from J, leaving 9 bases between them.

The V and J genes are TRBV28 and TRBJ1-5; 7 nucleotides agree with TRBD1. After removal of 1 base from V and 5 bases from J, the junction contained 5 bases not matched to a gene. The CDR3 length is 15 residues. Germline lookup yields CDR1 MDHEN and CDR2 SYDVKM. For the CDR3, the DNA is TGTGCCAGCAGTTTATCGGACAGGAGTTATCAGCCCCAGCATTTT. Protein: CASSLSDRSYQPQHF.

The chain couples TRBV6-5 to TRBJ1-1; TRBD1 matches 7 bases. This CDR3 region has 13 residues. CDR1 is MNHEY, CDR2 SVGAGI, per germline. Trimming removed 7 bases from V and 3 bases from J; junction bases left unmatched: 5. The CDR3 sequence is CASIRTGDTEAFF. CDR3 in DNA: TGTGCCAGCATTAGAACAGGGGACACTGAAGCTTTCTTT.

This chain connects TRBV5-6 to TRBJ1-5; no clear D gene. The CDR3 has 13 residues. Germline V CDR1 and CDR2: SGHDT, YYEEEE. V was trimmed by 1 base and J by 6 bases, leaving 8 bases between them. CDR3 residues: CASSLTGSQPQHF. The CDR3 coding sequence is TGTGCCAGCAGCTTGACGGGATCTCAGCCCCAGCATTTT.

This chain joins TRBV28 and TRBJ2-7; 11 bases align to TRBD1. CDR3 length: 16 residues. Germline lookup yields CDR1 MDHEN and CDR2 SYDVKM. The ends lost 4 bases at V and 3 bases at J; junction bases unmatched: 8. The CDR3 DNA follows: TGTGCCAGCAGTTCCGGGGACAGGGGGGGACTCTACGAGCAGTACTTC. Translation gives CASSSGDRGGLYEQYF.

The V gene is TRBV6-5, the J gene TRBJ1-2, with D perhaps matching TRBD1 (6 bases). The V gene lost 6 bases and the J gene lost 7 bases, with 18 bases spanning the gap. The CDR3 has 14 amino acids. Germline loops: CDR1 MNHEY, CDR2 SVGAGI. The CDR3 sequence: CASSRTDRGFGYTF. The CDR3 DNA follows: TGTGCCAGCAGCCGCACGGACAGAGGCTTTGGCTACACCTTC.

This sequence joins TRBV11-2 and TRBJ1-6; TRBD1 matches 9 bases. Germline V gene sequence: CDR1 SGHAT, CDR2 FQNNGV. The CDR3 covers 13 residues. V lost 3 bases, J lost 11 bases, and 2 bases stayed unmatched. CDR3 protein: CASSFNRGPPLHF. The CDR3 bases are TGTGCCAGCAGCTTCAACAGGGGGCCACCCCTCCACTTT.

The gene calls are TRBV6-6 and TRBJ1-5; no clear D gene. From germline, CDR1 is MNHNY and CDR2 SVGAGI (reference sequence). This CDR3 is 15 amino acids long. Trimming took off 7 bases at V and 2 bases at J, with 15 bases between the two ends. Written as DNA, the CDR3 is TGTGCCAGCACCACCGGAGGGTTCGGCAATCAGCCCCAGCATTTT. Protein: CASTTGGFGNQPQHF.

The rearrangement uses TRBV9 and TRBJ2-3; possible D gene TRBD1, 5 bases. Germline values: CDR1 SGDLS, CDR2 YYNGEE. This CDR3 comprises 15 residues. V dropped 3 bases and J dropped 3 bases, with 14 bases sitting between them. The CDR3 DNA reads as TGTGCCAGCAGCGGCAGACAGAGGCCGACAGATACGCAGTATTTT. Its translation: CASSGRQRPTDTQYF.

The chain has TRBV30 and TRBJ2-1, with D perhaps matching TRBD2 (6 bases). The V end lost 2 bases, the J end lost 0 bases, and 11 bases lay between the germline ends. Germline V gene sequence: CDR1 GTSNPN, CDR2 SVGIG (reference sequence). The CDR3 has 15 amino acids. The CDR3 region is CAWSSSGGSYNEQFF. The CDR3 DNA reads TGTGCCTGGAGTAGTTCCGGGGGCTCCTACAATGAGCAGTTCTTC.

The chain's CDR3 is CASTEGRVGNSPLHF. CDR3 coding DNA: TGTGCCAGCACCGAAGGCAGGGTTGGGAATTCACCCCTCCACTTT. This chain joins TRBV2 and TRBJ1-6, with D possibly matching TRBD1 (5 bases). This CDR3 spans 15 amino acids. The V gene lost 7 bases and the J gene lost 7 bases, with 17 bases spanning the gap. Looked up from germline, CDR1 is SNHLY and CDR2 is FYNNEI.

The V and J genes are TRBV7-3 and TRBJ1-1; the D is unclear. With 2 bases removed from V and 1 base from J, the gap between germline ends came to 8 bases. Germline values: CDR1 SGHTA, CDR2 FQGTGA. The length of the CDR3 is 14 residues. The CDR3: CASSLDHQNTEAFF. In nucleotides, the CDR3 is TGTGCCAGCAGCTTAGATCACCAGAACACTGAAGCTTTCTTT.

The V call is TRBV25-1, the J call TRBJ2-2, with D possibly being TRBD2 (5 bases). This CDR3 is built from 16 residues. Deletions cut 2 bases from V and 4 bases from J, with 14 bases between. Germline values: CDR1 MGHDK, CDR2 SYGVNS. The CDR3 here is CASSEPGKGGTGELFF. The DNA of the CDR3 is TGTGCCAGCAGTGAACCCGGGAAGGGTGGCACCGGGGAGCTGTTTTTT.

This sequence joins TRBV30 and TRBJ1-1, with D unclear. The germline CDR1 and CDR2 sequences are GTSNPN and SVGIG (reference sequence). The V and J ends lost 4 bases and 1 base respectively, with 10 bases between them. The CDR3 length is 13 residues. This CDR3 reads CAWTTDSNTEAFF. As DNA, the CDR3 is TGTGCCTGGACAACGGACTCGAACACTGAAGCTTTCTTT.

The V call is TRBV27, the J call TRBJ1-2; 7 bases fit TRBD1. V shed 0 bases, J shed 4 bases, and the junction held 11 bases outside the gene matches. Germline V gene sequence: CDR1 MNHEY, CDR2 SMNVEV (reference sequence). CDR3 length: 17 amino acids. The CDR3 sequence: CASSLSGQFRPIYGYTF. CDR3 DNA sequence: TGTGCCAGCAGTTTATCGGGACAGTTCCGACCAATCTATGGCTACACCTTC.

The rearrangement joins TRBV5-1 to TRBJ1-2; D is uncertain. V dropped 0 bases and J dropped 7 bases, with 16 bases sitting between them. The germline V gene has CDR1 SGHRS and CDR2 YFSETQ. This CDR3 is built from 15 residues. The CDR3 here is CASSLALAQGIGYTF. As DNA, the CDR3 is TGCGCCAGCAGCTTGGCTCTAGCTCAAGGTATTGGCTACACCTTC.

The J gene is TRBJ2-6, the V gene TRBV9; TRBD2 matches at 9 bases. The trim removed 1 base at V and 2 bases at J, leaving 4 bases unmatched. This CDR3 spans 17 amino acids. The germline V gene encodes CDR1 SGDLS and CDR2 YYNGEE. CDR3 DNA sequence: TGTGCCAGCAGCGTATGGCGGGGGGGCGCTGGGGCCAACGTCCTGACTTTC. This translates into CASSVWRGGAGANVLTF.

The chain uses TRBV5-1 and TRBJ1-6, with a possible D match to TRBD1 (6 bases). V dropped 0 bases and J dropped 7 bases, with 11 bases sitting between them. Germline V gene sequence: CDR1 SGHRS, CDR2 YFSETQ. This CDR3 is 15 amino acids long. DNA for the CDR3: TGCGCCAGCAGCTTGGGGGACACCCAAAATTCACCCCTCCACTTT. Translated: CASSLGDTQNSPLHF.

V is TRBV7-2 and J is TRBJ2-1; D unclear. Per the germline V gene, CDR1 is SGHTA and CDR2 is FQGNSA. Trimming shortened V by 1 base and J by 7 bases, and 8 bases separated the two germline ends. The CDR3 is 13 residues long. CDR3 coding DNA: TGTGCCAGCAGCTTAGATGGCAGGAATGAGCAGTTCTTC. Amino acids: CASSLDGRNEQFF.

This clone was counted a single time. V gene TRBV6-6 combines with J gene TRBJ1-3, with 7 bases aligning to TRBD1. Looked up from germline, CDR1 is MNHNY and CDR2 is SVGAGI (reference sequence). J was trimmed by 4 bases and V by 6 bases; bases with no gene match: 9. The CDR3 loop spans 15 amino acids. The CDR3 coding sequence is TGTGCCAGCAGGGACCAACAGGGGTCAGGAAACACCATATATTTT. Encoded protein: CASRDQQGSGNTIYF.

The chain carries TRBV18 and TRBJ1-1, with unresolved D. In germline, CDR1 is KGHSH, CDR2 LQKENI. Trimming stripped 3 bases from V and 1 base from J, with 9 bases between. This CDR3 has 14 amino acids. The CDR3 DNA reads TGTGCCAGCTCACCGGGAATGGCGAACACTGAAGCTTTCTTT. Amino acid sequence: CASSPGMANTEAFF.

The chain carries TRBV7-2 and TRBJ1-1; TRBD1 agrees at 10 bases. Germline lookup yields CDR1 SGHTA and CDR2 FQGNSA. The CDR3 has 14 residues. The junction had 2 bases not matched to a gene; V was cut back by 4 bases and J by 3 bases. CDR3 protein: CASSSDRGHTEAFF. CDR3 DNA: TGTGCCAGCAGCTCAGACAGGGGGCACACTGAAGCTTTCTTT.

This clone showed up just once. The chain uses TRBV4-1 and TRBJ2-5; weak D call: TRBD2 (5 bases). In germline, CDR1 is MGHRA, CDR2 YSYEKL. The CDR3 consists of 13 residues. Deletions cut 4 bases from V and 1 base from J, with 7 bases between. This chain's CDR3 is CASSPGIQETQYF. CDR3 sequence (DNA): TGCGCCAGCAGCCCCGGGATCCAAGAGACCCAGTACTTC.

The rearrangement uses TRBV5-6 and TRBJ1-2, with D unresolved. Trimming shortened V by 0 bases and J by 8 bases, and 11 bases separated the two germline ends. The CDR3 extends over 13 amino acids. Germline CDR1 is SGHDT and CDR2 is YYEEEE. CDR3 residues: CASSLADKLGYTF. DNA for the CDR3: TGTGCCAGCAGCTTGGCCGATAAGTTGGGCTACACCTTC.

The gene calls are TRBV19 and TRBJ2-3; 9 nucleotides align to TRBD2. Germline loops: CDR1 LNHDA, CDR2 SQIVND (reference sequence). CDR3 length equals 13 residues. CDR3 nucleotide sequence: TGTGGGACTAGCGTTTCTAGCACAGATACGCAGTATTTT. Translating it yields CGTSVSSTDTQYF.